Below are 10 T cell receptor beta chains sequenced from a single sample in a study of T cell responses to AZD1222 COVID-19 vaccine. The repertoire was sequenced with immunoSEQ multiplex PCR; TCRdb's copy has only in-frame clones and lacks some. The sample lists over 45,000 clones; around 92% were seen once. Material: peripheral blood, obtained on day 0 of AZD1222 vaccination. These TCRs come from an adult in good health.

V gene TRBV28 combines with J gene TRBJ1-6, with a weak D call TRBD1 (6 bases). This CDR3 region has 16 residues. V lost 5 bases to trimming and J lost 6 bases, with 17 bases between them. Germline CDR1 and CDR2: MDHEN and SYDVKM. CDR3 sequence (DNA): TGTGCCAGCAGTCAAGGGGGGCCGAGGGGTAATTCACCCCTCCACTTT. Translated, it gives CASSQGGPRGNSPLHF.

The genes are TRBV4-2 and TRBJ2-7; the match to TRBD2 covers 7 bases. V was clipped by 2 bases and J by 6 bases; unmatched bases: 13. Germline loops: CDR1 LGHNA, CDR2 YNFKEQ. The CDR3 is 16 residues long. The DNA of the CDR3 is TGTGCCAGCAGCCAAATTCGAGGGGCGGGAGTTATCGAGCAGTACTTC. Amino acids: CASSQIRGAGVIEQYF.

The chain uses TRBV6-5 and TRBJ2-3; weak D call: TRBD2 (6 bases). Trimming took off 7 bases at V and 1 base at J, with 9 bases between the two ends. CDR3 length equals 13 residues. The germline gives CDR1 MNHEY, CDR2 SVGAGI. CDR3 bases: TGTGCCAGCAAGTGGGGGGGCACAGATACGCAGTATTTT. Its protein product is CASKWGGTDTQYF.

CDR3 nucleotides: TGTGCCAGCAGTGAGGACGATCCCTACGAGCAGTACTTC. It specifies CASSEDDPYEQYF. The gene calls are TRBV6-6 and TRBJ2-7; D is uncertain. Trimming pared 5 bases from V and 2 bases from J, leaving 10 bases between. The CDR3 is 13 residues long. The germline CDR1 and CDR2 sequences are MNHNY and SVGAGI (reference sequence).

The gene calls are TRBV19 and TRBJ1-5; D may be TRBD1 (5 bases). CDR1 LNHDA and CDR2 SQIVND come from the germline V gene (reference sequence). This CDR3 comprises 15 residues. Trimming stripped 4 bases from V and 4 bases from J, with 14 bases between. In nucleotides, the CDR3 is TGTGCCAGTAGTACCACAGGTTCCCTGAATCAGCCCCAGCATTTT. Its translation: CASSTTGSLNQPQHF.

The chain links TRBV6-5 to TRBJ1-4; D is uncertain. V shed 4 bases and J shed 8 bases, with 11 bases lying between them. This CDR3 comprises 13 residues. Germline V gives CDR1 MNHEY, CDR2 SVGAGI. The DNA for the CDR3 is TGTGCCAGCAGTTCCAGTGGAGGAGAAAAACTGTTTTTT. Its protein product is CASSSSGGEKLFF.

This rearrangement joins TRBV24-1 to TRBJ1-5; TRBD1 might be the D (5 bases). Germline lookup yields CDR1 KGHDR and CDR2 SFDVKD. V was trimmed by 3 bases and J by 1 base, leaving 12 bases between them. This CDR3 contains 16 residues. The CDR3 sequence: CATSDAGTTSNQPQHF. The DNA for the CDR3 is TGTGCCACCAGTGATGCCGGGACGACCAGCAATCAGCCCCAGCATTTT.

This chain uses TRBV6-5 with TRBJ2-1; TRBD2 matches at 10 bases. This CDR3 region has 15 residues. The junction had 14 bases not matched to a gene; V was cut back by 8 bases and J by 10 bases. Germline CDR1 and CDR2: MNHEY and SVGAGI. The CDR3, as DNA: TGTGCCAGCCTCCGGGGAGCGGGAGGGCCCGGAGAGCAGTTCTTC. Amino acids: CASLRGAGGPGEQFF.

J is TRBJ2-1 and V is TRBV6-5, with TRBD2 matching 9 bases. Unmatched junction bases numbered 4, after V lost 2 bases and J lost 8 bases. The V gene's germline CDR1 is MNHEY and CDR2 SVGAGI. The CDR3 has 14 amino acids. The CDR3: CASSYGGRVYEQFF. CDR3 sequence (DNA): TGTGCCAGCAGTTACGGCGGGAGGGTGTATGAGCAGTTCTTC.

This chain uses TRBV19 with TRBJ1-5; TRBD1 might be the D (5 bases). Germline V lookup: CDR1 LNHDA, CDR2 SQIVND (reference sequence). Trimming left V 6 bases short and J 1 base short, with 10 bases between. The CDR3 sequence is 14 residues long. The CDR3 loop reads CASRITGSNQPQHF. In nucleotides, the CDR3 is TGTGCCAGTAGAATAACAGGAAGCAATCAGCCCCAGCATTTT.